This T cell receptor beta chain is from a study of blood T cell repertoires in COVID-19 (dated by TCRdb to about 2020). A note on the overall study: The collaborator samples originated in the United States, Italy and Spain and spanned the acute and convalescent phases of COVID-19. The prospective study material was composed of cDNA or gDNA derived from T cells, B-cell-depleted T cells, or PBMCs. Deeply sampled blood TCRbeta repertoires from subjects exposed to, actively infected with, or recovered from COVID-19 were included in the dataset. The repertoires were released in a freely available public database meant as a resource for research on the immune response to SARS-CoV-2. The samples were drawn from the first 160 participants of the ongoing ImmuneRACE study and from 1,254 subjects provided by 6 global collaborators. Nearly every sample came with metadata listing a de-identified subject ID, COVID-19 status, age in years and sex. Where available, HLA class I and class II types were obtained from metadata supplied by the sample provider rather than from assay-based typing. The investigation overall reported the following: The amount of clinical and demographic metadata varied by source and participant and was provided uncurated.

In the case of this clone: The antigen it binds to is not known. Within one base of it there is no much larger clone, and no base qualities were kept.

Whole blood was collected in K2EDTA tubes by collaborating institutions according to the institutions' own protocols. For TCRbeta analysis, collaborators shipped samples as frozen whole blood, isolated PBMCs, or DNA extracted from either of those sample types. TCRbeta CDR3 regions were amplified from genomic DNA by means of the immunoSEQ Assay, a bias-controlled multiplex PCR. On the authors' methods: Within the assay, amplification of reference gene primers was used to estimate how many nucleated cells each sample contained. To quantify the absolute abundance of each unique TCRbeta CDR3 rearrangement, sequence reads were collapsed and filtered. For each sample, productive Simpson clonality was calculated as the square root of Simpson's diversity index over productive rearrangements. TCRdb took this table from immuneACCESS and kept in-frame rearrangements with V and J called. Such tables lack part of the clones; where checked against another copy, unresolved V genes explain under half of the gap, and the rest is unexplained. V and J calls and clone size are as listed in that table; D and trimming were resolved from the DNA. This sample gives some 50,000 clones in total; 80% to 90% of them show up just once. Clones ranked in the top ten supply around 14% of the sample.

Taken from cysteine to phenylalanine, the CDR3 has 13 residues. The read is trimmed to its CDR3 DNA, 39 bases read in frame from base 1. CDR1 and CDR2 are read off the germline V gene as SGHRS and YFSETQ. The trim is 3 bases for V and 1 base for J, with a gap of 8 bases between the germline ends. The V and J genes are TRBV5-1 and TRBJ2-7; no D gene can be assigned with confidence. The sample was peripheral blood. The sequence was obtained from a human donor in a cohort sampled during active COVID-19. The donor label of this sample is uncertain. CDR3 region: CASSSPSSYEQYF. The DNA reads TGCGCCAGCAGCTCCCCGTCGTCCTACGAGCAGTACTTC.